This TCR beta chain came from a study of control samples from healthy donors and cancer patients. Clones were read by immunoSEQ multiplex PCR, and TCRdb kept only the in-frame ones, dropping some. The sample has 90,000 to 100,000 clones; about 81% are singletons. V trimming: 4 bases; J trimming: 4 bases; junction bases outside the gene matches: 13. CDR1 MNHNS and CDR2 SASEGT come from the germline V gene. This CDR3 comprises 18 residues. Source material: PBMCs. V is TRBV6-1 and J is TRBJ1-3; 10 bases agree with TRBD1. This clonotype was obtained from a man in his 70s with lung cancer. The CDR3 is CASSGGGLGQGKGNTIYF. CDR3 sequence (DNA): TGTGCCAGCAGTGGGGGGGGTTTGGGACAGGGGAAAGGAAACACCATATATTTT.